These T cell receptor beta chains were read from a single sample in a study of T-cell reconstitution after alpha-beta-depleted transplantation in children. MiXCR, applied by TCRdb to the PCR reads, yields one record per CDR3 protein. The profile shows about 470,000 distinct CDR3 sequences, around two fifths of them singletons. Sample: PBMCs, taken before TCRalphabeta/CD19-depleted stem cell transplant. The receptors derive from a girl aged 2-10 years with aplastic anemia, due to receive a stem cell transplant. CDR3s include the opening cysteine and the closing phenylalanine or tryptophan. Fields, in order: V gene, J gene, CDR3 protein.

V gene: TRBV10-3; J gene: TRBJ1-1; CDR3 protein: CAIRLGVGHSEAFF
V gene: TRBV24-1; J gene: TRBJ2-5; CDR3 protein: CATSDLSSAGLETQYF
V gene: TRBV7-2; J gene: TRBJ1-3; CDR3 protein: CASSPHRVSGNTIYF
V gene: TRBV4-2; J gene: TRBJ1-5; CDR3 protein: CASGAGGSNQPQHF
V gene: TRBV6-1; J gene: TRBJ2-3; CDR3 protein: CAGTRGPSTDTQYF
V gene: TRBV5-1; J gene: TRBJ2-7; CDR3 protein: CASSPTGTGEQYF
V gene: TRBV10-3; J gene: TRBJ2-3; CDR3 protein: CAISQNPTDTQYF
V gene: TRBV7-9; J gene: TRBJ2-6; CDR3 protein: CASSSYRGQANSGANVLTF
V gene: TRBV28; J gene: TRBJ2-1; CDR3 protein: CASRDRGQWYNEQFF
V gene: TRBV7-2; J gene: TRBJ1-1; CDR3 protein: CASSFSAVNTEAFF
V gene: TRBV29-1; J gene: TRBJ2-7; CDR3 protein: CSVAARRGRYEQYF
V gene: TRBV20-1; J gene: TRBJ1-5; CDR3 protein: CSATPSTDSNQPQHF
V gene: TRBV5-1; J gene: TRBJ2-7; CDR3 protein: CASSLRSGRAINEQYF
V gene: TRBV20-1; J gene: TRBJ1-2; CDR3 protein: CSARDPKRGVVDGYTF
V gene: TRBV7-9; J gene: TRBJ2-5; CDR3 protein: CASSLGGLAGVSETQYF
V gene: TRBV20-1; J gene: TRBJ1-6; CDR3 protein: CSARDLDRSSYNSPLHF
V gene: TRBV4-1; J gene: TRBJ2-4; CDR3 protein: CASSQGARTGGDIQYF
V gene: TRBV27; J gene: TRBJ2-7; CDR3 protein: CASSSSGSDSYEQYF
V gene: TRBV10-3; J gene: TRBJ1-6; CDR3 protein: CAISERQGRNSPLHF
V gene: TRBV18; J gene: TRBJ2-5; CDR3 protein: CASSPLPGPMTQETQYF
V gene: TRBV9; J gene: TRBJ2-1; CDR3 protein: CASSVVPAGFAEQFF
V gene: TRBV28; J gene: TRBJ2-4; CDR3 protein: CASSLGQILAKNIQYF
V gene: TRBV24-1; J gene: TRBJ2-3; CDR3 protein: CATARGDTQYF
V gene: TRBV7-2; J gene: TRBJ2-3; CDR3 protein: CASSSKGTSGRDTQYF
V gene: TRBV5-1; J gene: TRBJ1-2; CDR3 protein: CASSFSYRDRGSGYTF
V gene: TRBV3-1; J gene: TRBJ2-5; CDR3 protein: CASSQSQTQYF
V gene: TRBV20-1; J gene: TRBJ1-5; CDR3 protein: CSASQSRSNQPQHF
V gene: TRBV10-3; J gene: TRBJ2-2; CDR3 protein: CAISRGRANTGELFF
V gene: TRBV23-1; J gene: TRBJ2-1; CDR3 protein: CASRPGTSGPLSYNEQFF
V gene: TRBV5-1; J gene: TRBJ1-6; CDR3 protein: CASSLVPGTNSPLHF
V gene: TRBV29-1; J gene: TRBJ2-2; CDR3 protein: CSVPQSGLAGGTGELFF
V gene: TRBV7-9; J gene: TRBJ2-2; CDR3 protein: CASSSHKGREAGELFF
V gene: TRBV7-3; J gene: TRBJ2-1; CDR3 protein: CASSLTPQAGPLEQFF
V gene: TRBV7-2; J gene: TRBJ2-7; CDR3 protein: CASSPERILYEQYF
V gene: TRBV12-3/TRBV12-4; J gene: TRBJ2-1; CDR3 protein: CASSSSQGQFF
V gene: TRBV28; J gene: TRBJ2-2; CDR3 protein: CASSYSLGTANTGELFF
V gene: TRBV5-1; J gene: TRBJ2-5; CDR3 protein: CASSEAETQYF
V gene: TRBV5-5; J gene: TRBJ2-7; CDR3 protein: CASSPSGLREQYF
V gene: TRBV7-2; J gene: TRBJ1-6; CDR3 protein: CASSLLGEALSPLHF
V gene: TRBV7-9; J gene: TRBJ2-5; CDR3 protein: CASSSRGFGGSRETQYF
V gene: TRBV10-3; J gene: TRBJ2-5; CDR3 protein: CAISDFGQGETQYF
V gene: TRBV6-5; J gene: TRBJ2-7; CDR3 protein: CASSYSGTSGRLYEQYF
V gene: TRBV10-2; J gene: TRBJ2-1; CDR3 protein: CASSEGSASYNEQFF
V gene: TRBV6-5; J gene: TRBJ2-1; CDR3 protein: CASSYSWTGGEYNEQFF
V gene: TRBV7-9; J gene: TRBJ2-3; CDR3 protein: CASSAFDTQYF
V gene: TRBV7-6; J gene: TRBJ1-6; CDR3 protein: CASSSTPVTGTRRNSPLHF
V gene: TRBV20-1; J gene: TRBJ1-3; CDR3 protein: CSALPPGQGYSGRNTIYF
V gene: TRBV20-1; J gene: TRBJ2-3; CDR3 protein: CSARNAEGPDTQYF
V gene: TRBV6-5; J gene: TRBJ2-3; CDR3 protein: CASSYSGGSGRADTQYF
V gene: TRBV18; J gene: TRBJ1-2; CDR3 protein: CASSPPSKNRGYGYTF
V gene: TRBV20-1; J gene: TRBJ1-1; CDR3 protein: CSASTGVGTEAFF
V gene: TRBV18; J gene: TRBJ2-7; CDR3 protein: CASSPHGGNLYEQYF
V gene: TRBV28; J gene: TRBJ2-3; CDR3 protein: CASSRRGGKGTDTQYF
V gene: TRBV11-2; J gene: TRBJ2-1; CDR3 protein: CASSLDKGAGNEQFF
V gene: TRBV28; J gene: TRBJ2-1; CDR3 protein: CASRPGGNEQFF